One sample yielded the 21 T cell receptor beta chains listed below, sequenced in a study of read filtering for tumor transcriptome and immune sequencing. From roughly 390 ng of RNA, a library with molecular barcoded alpha/delta and beta/gamma adaptors was made. MiXCR was run by TCRdb on the reads, yielding one entry per CDR3 protein. Among approximately 61,000 distinct CDR3 sequences, roughly 19% were seen once, and the ten largest hold over 13%. What was sequenced was a population of CD138-negative cells sorted from bone marrow. The receptors come from a donor aged 40 or over with multiple myeloma.

Worth noting for this clonotype: One junction end does not reproduce the germline sequence, and a read error may be involved. The V call is TRBV19, the J call TRBJ2-2, with 8 bases matching TRBD1. Per germline, CDR1 LNHDA and CDR2 SQIVND (reference sequence). The CDR3 is 14 amino acids. As DNA, the CDR3 is TGTGCCAGTAGTAGACAGGGGTACACTGGGGAGCTGTGTTTT. This encodes CASSRQGYTGELCF.

This clonotype was counted ten times or more. The rearrangement joins TRBV7-9 to TRBJ1-5; 9 bases match TRBD1. The V gene end was trimmed by 4 bases and the J gene end by 7 bases; junction bases not matched to a gene: 11. This CDR3 spans 16 amino acids. The germline gives CDR1 SEHNR, CDR2 FQNEAQ (reference sequence). Here the CDR3 reads CASSSSPGTGKQPQHF. CDR3 DNA: TGTGCCAGCAGCTCCAGCCCCGGGACAGGGAAGCAGCCCCAGCATTTT.

This clonotype was found a few times. This chain connects TRBV24-1 to TRBJ2-2, with D tentatively TRBD2 (6 bases). CDR1 is KGHDR, CDR2 SFDVKD, per germline. V was pared by 5 bases and J by 6 bases, with 15 bases between. The CDR3 is made up of 15 amino acids. The DNA of the CDR3 is TGTGCCACCAGTGGACCCGGGAGTTTGGCCGGGGAGCTGTTTTTT. It is translated as CATSGPGSLAGELFF.

This clonotype was counted at least ten times. The rearrangement uses TRBV28 and TRBJ2-1, with D perhaps TRBD1 (5 bases). Trimming took off 5 bases at V and 8 bases at J, with 10 bases between the two ends. This CDR3 spans 12 amino acids. CDR1 is MDHEN and CDR2 is SYDVKM in the germline V gene. The CDR3 spells CASSPDRDEQFF. In nucleotides, the CDR3 is TGTGCCAGCAGTCCCGACAGAGATGAGCAGTTCTTC.

In this sample, this clonotype turned up many times. The chain is built from TRBV20-1 and TRBJ2-2, with 8 bases lining up with TRBD1. The CDR3 length is 14 residues. Germline lookup yields CDR1 DFQATT and CDR2 SNEGSKA (reference sequence). The V gene end was trimmed by 1 base and the J gene end by 4 bases; junction bases not matched to a gene: 2. The CDR3, as DNA: TGCAGTGCTAGAGGGCAGGGGGCCACCGGGGAGCTGTTTTTT. Translated: CSARGQGATGELFF.

In its sample, this clonotype was seen many times. The chain joins TRBV7-6 to TRBJ1-5; no reliable D call. The V and J ends lost 4 bases and 1 base respectively, with 5 bases between them. Germline CDR1 reads SGHVS; CDR2 reads FNYEAQ. This CDR3 region has 13 residues. As DNA, the CDR3 is TGTGCCAGCAGCTCTGACAGCAATCAGCCCCAGCATTTT. This translates into CASSSDSNQPQHF. The variable domain in full, completed from reference TRBV7-6 and TRBJ1-5, reads GAGVSQSPRYKVTKRGQDVALRCDPISGHVSLYWYRQALGQGPEFLTYFNYEAQQDKSGLPNDRFSAERPEGSISTLTIQRTEQRDSAMYRCASSSDSNQPQHFGDGTRLSIL.

This clonotype was found many times. The rearrangement joins TRBV7-6 to TRBJ2-7, with 7 bases fitting TRBD2. Per germline, CDR1 SGHVS and CDR2 FNYEAQ. The CDR3 contains 15 residues. J gave up 1 base and V 5 bases, and 8 bases lay outside the gene matches. The CDR3 sequence is CASSKSGTASYEQYF. The CDR3 DNA reads TGTGCCAGCAGCAAAAGCGGGACTGCGTCCTACGAGCAGTACTTC. The whole variable domain, remainder taken from reference TRBV7-6 and TRBJ2-7, is GAGVSQSPRYKVTKRGQDVALRCDPISGHVSLYWYRQALGQGPEFLTYFNYEAQQDKSGLPNDRFSAERPEGSISTLTIQRTEQRDSAMYRCASSKSGTASYEQYFGPGTRLTVT.

In its sample, this clonotype was seen many times. V and J are TRBV2 and TRBJ2-7, with a weak D call TRBD2 (7 bases). The V and J ends lost 4 bases and 2 bases respectively, with 12 bases between them. Germline V gene lookup returns CDR1 SNHLY and CDR2 FYNNEI. The CDR3 runs 14 residues. The CDR3 coding sequence is TGTGCCAGCAGTGCCCAGGGGACTACCTACGAGCAGTACTTC. This codes for CASSAQGTTYEQYF.

The chain is built from TRBV15 and TRBJ2-1, with 9 nucleotides matching TRBD2. V trimming: 0 bases; J trimming: 8 bases; junction bases outside the gene matches: 8. The CDR3 runs 16 residues. Per the germline V gene, CDR1 is LNHNV and CDR2 is YYDKDF (reference sequence). In DNA form, the CDR3 reads TGTGCCACCAGCAGAGACAGGGCGGGAGGGAGCGATGAGCAGTTCTTC. Translating it yields CATSRDRAGGSDEQFF.

This clonotype appeared many times. The J gene is TRBJ2-7, the V gene TRBV27; tentatively, D is TRBD2 (6 bases). This CDR3 contains 14 residues. In germline, CDR1 is MNHEY, CDR2 SMNVEV (reference sequence). The ends were cut back, 6 bases at V and 0 bases at J, with 12 bases in the middle. CDR3 sequence: CASRGTPGSYEQYF. The CDR3 DNA reads TGTGCCAGCAGAGGGACTCCGGGCTCCTACGAGCAGTACTTC.

This clonotype counts as medium-sized (0.01 to 0.1%). V gene TRBV29-1 combines with J gene TRBJ2-1; weak D call: TRBD1 (6 bases). CDR3 length: 13 amino acids. The ends were cut back, 5 bases at V and 2 bases at J, with 10 bases in the middle. CDR1 and CDR2 (germline): SQVTM, ANQGSEA. This CDR3 is CSVRDTTYNEQFF. The CDR3 DNA reads TGCAGCGTTCGGGACACGACCTACAATGAGCAGTTCTTC.

This clonotype was counted ten times or more. The chain employs TRBV15 and TRBJ2-3, with TRBD1 as a possible D gene (5 bases). CDR3 length: 13 amino acids. Looked up from germline, CDR1 is LNHNV and CDR2 is YYDKDF (reference sequence). V was pared by 7 bases and J by 4 bases, with 12 bases between. The CDR3 DNA reads TGTGCCACCACCCTAGGACAAGCAGATACGCAGTATTTT. Residues: CATTLGQADTQYF.

Many counts were recorded for this clonotype. The rearrangement joins TRBV29-1 to TRBJ1-2; 10 bases line up with TRBD1. Germline trimming cut 6 bases from V and 6 bases from J; bases unmatched to any gene: 7. The germline CDR1 and CDR2 sequences are SQVTM and ANQGSEA. The CDR3 has 13 residues. CDR3 sequence reads: CSVDRGRENGYTF. Written as DNA, the CDR3 is TGCAGCGTAGACAGGGGGCGCGAGAATGGCTACACCTTC.

The chain joins TRBV2 to TRBJ1-6; D may be TRBD1 (6 bases). V dropped 6 bases and J dropped 9 bases, with 15 bases sitting between them. CDR3 length: 14 residues. Germline values: CDR1 SNHLY, CDR2 FYNNEI. CDR3 amino acids: CASSNNREGSPLHF. The CDR3 bases are TGTGCCAGCAGCAACAACAGGGAGGGTTCACCCCTCCACTTT.

The genes are TRBV11-2 and TRBJ2-3, with D perhaps matching TRBD1 (5 bases). This CDR3 comprises 14 residues. The germline V gene encodes CDR1 SGHAT and CDR2 FQNNGV. V shed 1 base and J shed 5 bases, with 10 bases lying between them. The CDR3 sequence is CASSLGRVGDTQYF. The CDR3 coding sequence is TGTGCCAGCAGCTTAGGCAGGGTCGGAGATACGCAGTATTTT.

The DNA for the CDR3 is TGTGCCAGCAGGCGACTAGCGGGGGGATCGAACACCGGGGAGCTGTTTTTT. This encodes CASRRLAGGSNTGELFF. The chain is built from TRBV28 and TRBJ2-2, with TRBD2 matching 13 bases. The CDR3 is 17 amino acids. Germline trimming cut 6 bases from V and 0 bases from J; bases unmatched to any gene: 4. CDR1 and CDR2 (germline): MDHEN, SYDVKM.

This clonotype was observed at least ten times. This sequence joins TRBV20-1 and TRBJ2-7; the match to TRBD2 covers 9 bases. The CDR3 extends over 15 amino acids. Germline CDR1 and CDR2: DFQATT and SNEGSKA (reference sequence). Losses at the gene ends were 3 bases for V and 4 bases for J; bases not matched to a gene: 10. The CDR3, as DNA: TGCAGTGCTAGTCAAGGAGCGGGGGGCGGGTACGAGCAGTACTTC. Its translation: CSASQGAGGGYEQYF.

This clonotype has a handful of counts. The rearrangement uses TRBV5-1 and TRBJ2-7; D is possibly TRBD1 or TRBD2 (5 bases each). Germline loops: CDR1 SGHRS, CDR2 YFSETQ. The CDR3 contains 15 residues. V lost 1 base, J lost 2 bases, and 13 bases lay in between. This CDR3 is CASSLSSGPTYEQYF. CDR3 coding DNA: TGCGCCAGCAGCTTGTCTTCGGGACCTACCTACGAGCAGTACTTC.

In this sample, this clonotype turned up many times. The chain recombines TRBV30 with TRBJ1-1; no definite D call. This CDR3 has 14 residues. Germline V lookup: CDR1 GTSNPN, CDR2 SVGIG (reference sequence). The V and J ends lost 0 bases and 0 bases respectively, with 8 bases between them. CDR3: CAWSVQGLNTEAFF. The CDR3 DNA reads TGTGCCTGGAGTGTACAAGGGTTGAACACTGAAGCTTTCTTT.

Many counts were recorded for this clonotype. The rearrangement links TRBV2 to TRBJ2-1; D may correspond to TRBD1 or TRBD2 (6 bases each). CDR1 and CDR2 (germline): SNHLY, FYNNEI. The CDR3 consists of 13 residues. V gave up 7 bases and J gave up 7 bases, with 14 bases separating them. The CDR3 DNA reads TGTGCCAGCATGCGGCAGGGGAGGAATGAGCAGTTCTTC. Translation gives CASMRQGRNEQFF.

This clonotype appeared many times. This chain links TRBV20-1 with TRBJ2-7, with 10 bases lining up with TRBD1. The CDR3 covers 14 residues. Germline V gene sequence: CDR1 DFQATT, CDR2 SNEGSKA (reference sequence). Losses at the gene ends were 6 bases for V and 6 bases for J; bases not matched to a gene: 11. CDR3 in DNA: TGCAGTGCCCCGGGCGACAGGGGGCTTGCCGAGCAGTACTTC. It yields the protein CSAPGDRGLAEQYF.